This T cell receptor (beta chain) was recovered during a study of cytomegalovirus exposure and HLA in healthy donors. Findings of the study overall: Overall, approximately 150 TCR beta chains were annotated as cytomegalovirus-associated. The tendency of first-cohort TCR clusters to co-occur in the 120 or so validation repertoires emerged from a later analysis.

The CDR3 has 17 residues. CDR1 is KGHSH, CDR2 LQKENI, per germline. V was clipped by 1 base and J by 0 bases; unmatched bases: 6. Profiled with immunoSEQ multiplex PCR; TCRdb holds only in-frame clones, not every one. Of tens of thousands of clones listed, about 90% were seen once; the top ten hold about 3.8%. With regard to this clone: Its antigen is unknown.

The TCR was taken from a woman younger than 30 in good health and CMV-seropositive. The chain has TRBV18 and TRBJ1-1; the match to TRBD1 covers 9 bases. The specimen was PBMCs. The CDR3 nucleotides are TGTGCCAGCTCACCACTCTGGACAGGGGACTTGAACACTGAAGCTTTCTTT. This sequence encodes CASSPLWTGDLNTEAFF.